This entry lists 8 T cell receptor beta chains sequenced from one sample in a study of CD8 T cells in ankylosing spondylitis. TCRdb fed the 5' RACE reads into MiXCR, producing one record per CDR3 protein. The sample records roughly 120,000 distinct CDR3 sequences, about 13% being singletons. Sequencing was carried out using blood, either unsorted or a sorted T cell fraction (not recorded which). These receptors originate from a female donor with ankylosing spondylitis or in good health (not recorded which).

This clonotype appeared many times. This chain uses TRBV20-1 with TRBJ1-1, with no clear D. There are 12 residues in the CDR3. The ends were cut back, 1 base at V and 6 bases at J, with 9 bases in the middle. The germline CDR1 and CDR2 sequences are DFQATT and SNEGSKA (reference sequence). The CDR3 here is CSARGKSAEAFF. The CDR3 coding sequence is TGCAGTGCTAGAGGCAAGAGCGCTGAAGCTTTCTTT.

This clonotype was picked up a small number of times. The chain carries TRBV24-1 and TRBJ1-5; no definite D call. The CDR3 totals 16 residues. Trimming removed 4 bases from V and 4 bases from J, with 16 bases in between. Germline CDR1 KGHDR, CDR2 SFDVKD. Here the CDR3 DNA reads TGTGCCACCAGTGAGTTTCCAGGACGGAGGAATCAGCCCCAGCATTTT. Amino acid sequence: CATSEFPGRRNQPQHF.

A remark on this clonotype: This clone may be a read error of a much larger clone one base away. CDR3 nucleotide sequence: TGTGCCAGCAGCTTAACTGGGGCCAACGTCCTGACTTTC. It translates to CASSLTGANVLTF. The rearrangement joins TRBV7-2 to TRBJ2-6; D remains ambiguous. Looked up from germline, CDR1 is SGHTA and CDR2 is FQGNSA. V lost 2 bases, J lost 2 bases, and 1 base lay in between. There are 13 residues in the CDR3.

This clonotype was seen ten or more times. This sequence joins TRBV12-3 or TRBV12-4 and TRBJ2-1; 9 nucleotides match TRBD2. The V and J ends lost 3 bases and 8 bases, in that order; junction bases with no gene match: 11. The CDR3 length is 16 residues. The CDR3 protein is CASSFSSAGGRDEQFF. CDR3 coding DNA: TGTGCCAGCAGTTTCTCTTCGGCGGGAGGGCGCGATGAGCAGTTCTTC.

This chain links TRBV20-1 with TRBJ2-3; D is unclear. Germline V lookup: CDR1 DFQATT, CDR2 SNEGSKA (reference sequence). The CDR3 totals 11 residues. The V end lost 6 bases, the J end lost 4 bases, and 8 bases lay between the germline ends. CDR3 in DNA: TGCAGTGCGGGTTTCCCAGATACGCAGTATTTT. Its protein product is CSAGFPDTQYF.

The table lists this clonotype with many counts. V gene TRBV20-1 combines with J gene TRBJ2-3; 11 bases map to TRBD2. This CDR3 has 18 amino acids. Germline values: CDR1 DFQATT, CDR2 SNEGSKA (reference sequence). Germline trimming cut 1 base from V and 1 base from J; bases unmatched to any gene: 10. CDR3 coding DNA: TGCAGTGCTAGAGGGACTAGCGGGCAAAAGAGCGGCACAGATACGCAGTATTTT. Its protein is CSARGTSGQKSGTDTQYF.

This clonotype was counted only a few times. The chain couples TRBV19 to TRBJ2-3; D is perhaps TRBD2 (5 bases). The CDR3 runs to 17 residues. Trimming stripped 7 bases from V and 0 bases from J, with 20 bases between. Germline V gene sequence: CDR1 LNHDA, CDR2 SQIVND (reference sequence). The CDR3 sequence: CASKPHPDGVSTDTQYF. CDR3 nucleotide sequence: TGTGCCAGTAAACCCCACCCGGACGGGGTGAGCACAGATACGCAGTATTTT.

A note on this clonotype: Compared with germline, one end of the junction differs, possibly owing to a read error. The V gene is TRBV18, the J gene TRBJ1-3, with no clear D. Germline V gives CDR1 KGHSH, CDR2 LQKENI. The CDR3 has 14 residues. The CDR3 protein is CAGSPPLSGNTIYF. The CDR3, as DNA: TGTGCCGGCTCACCACCCCTCTCTGGAAACACCATATATTTT.